These 21 T cell receptor beta chains share one sample of origin, sequenced in a study of blood T cell repertoires in COVID-19. Repertoires were generated with immunoSEQ multiplex PCR, while TCRdb's copy carries only in-frame clones and drops some. In the table there are approximately 480,000 clones, 89% of which are singletons. The sample taken for sequencing was peripheral blood. The receptors shown here come from a young man with COVID-19, enrolled during active disease.

The CDR3 protein is CASSSGTSAGELFF. Written as DNA, the CDR3 is TGTGCCAGCAGCTCCGGGACTAGCGCCGGGGAGCTGTTTTTT. This chain uses TRBV7-3 with TRBJ2-2; 10 bases fit TRBD2. V trimming: 4 bases; J trimming: 6 bases; junction bases outside the gene matches: 2. Germline-derived CDR1 and CDR2 are SGHTA and FQGTGA. The CDR3 sequence is 14 residues long.

This chain uses TRBV5-4 with TRBJ2-1, with a weak D call TRBD2 (6 bases). Trimming pared 4 bases from V and 5 bases from J, leaving 16 bases between. The CDR3 runs to 15 residues. Germline V CDR1 and CDR2: SGHNT, YYREEE (reference sequence). The CDR3 bases are TGTGCCAGCAGCCCGGCCGGAGGGCTCCACAATGAGCAGTTCTTC. Amino acids: CASSPAGGLHNEQFF.

V usage is TRBV18 and J usage is TRBJ2-3, with a weak D call TRBD1 (6 bases). V was trimmed by 2 bases and J by 2 bases, leaving 11 bases between them. The CDR3 is 15 residues long. Germline CDR1 KGHSH, CDR2 LQKENI. The CDR3 nucleotides are TGTGCCAGCTCACCAGGGGGCAGGTTCACAGATACGCAGTATTTT. Translation: CASSPGGRFTDTQYF.

V usage is TRBV9 and J usage is TRBJ2-1, with D perhaps matching TRBD2 (5 bases). Germline values: CDR1 SGDLS, CDR2 YYNGEE. This CDR3 has 15 residues. Trimming took off 0 bases at V and 0 bases at J, with 7 bases between the two ends. The CDR3 protein is CASSVAEGSYNEQFF. The CDR3 coding sequence is TGTGCCAGCAGCGTAGCCGAGGGCTCCTACAATGAGCAGTTCTTC.

The V call is TRBV4-1, the J call TRBJ1-1, with D perhaps TRBD1 (6 bases). V was shortened by 6 bases and J by 0 bases, with 11 bases between the two germline ends. The germline V gene has CDR1 MGHRA and CDR2 YSYEKL. The CDR3 is 14 amino acids. CDR3 sequence reads: CASRQGPMNTEAFF. CDR3 DNA: TGCGCCAGCAGACAGGGACCGATGAACACTGAAGCTTTCTTT.

The chain uses TRBV27 and TRBJ2-3; D gene uncertain. The V end lost 7 bases, the J end lost 2 bases, and 10 bases lay between the germline ends. CDR3 length: 13 residues. The V gene's germline CDR1 is MNHEY and CDR2 SMNVEV (reference sequence). CDR3 region: CASKAYSTDTQYF. CDR3 nucleotides: TGTGCCAGCAAAGCCTATTCCACAGATACGCAGTATTTT.

The chain is built from TRBV6-5 and TRBJ2-1; a weak D match, TRBD2 (6 bases). The CDR3 has 14 amino acids. V was shortened by 8 bases and J by 5 bases, with 16 bases between the two germline ends. Germline V gene data show CDR1 as MNHEY and CDR2 as SVGAGI. CDR3 region: CASHPLAGNNEQFF. CDR3 coding DNA: TGTGCCAGCCACCCCCTGGCGGGAAACAATGAGCAGTTCTTC.

For this clone: The sample carries other DNA sequences with the same CDR3. The V gene is TRBV19, the J gene TRBJ1-2, with a weak D call TRBD1 (6 bases). V lost 3 bases and J 4 bases, leaving 12 bases between the germline ends. Germline CDR1 LNHDA, CDR2 SQIVND (reference sequence). This CDR3 region has 14 residues. CDR3 coding DNA: TGTGCCAGTAGTATTGGTACAGGGAGCTATGGCTACACCTTC. Protein sequence: CASSIGTGSYGYTF.

CDR3 sequence reads: CASRKARYEQYF. The CDR3, as DNA: TGTGCCAGCAGGAAAGCACGATACGAGCAGTACTTC. The chain employs TRBV5-6 and TRBJ2-7; D remains unclear. The CDR3 is 12 residues long. CDR1 and CDR2 from the germline V gene are SGHDT and YYEEEE. V dropped 5 bases and J dropped 4 bases, with 10 bases sitting between them.

The chain is built from TRBV3-1 (or the pseudogene TRBV3-2) and TRBJ2-1, with D uncertain. The V and J ends lost 0 bases and 15 bases respectively, with 21 bases between them. From germline, CDR1 is LGHDT and CDR2 YNNKEL (reference sequence). CDR3 length: 15 residues. The CDR3: CASSQDSPGLYHPFF. DNA of the CDR3: TGTGCCAGCAGCCAAGATTCACCGGGTCTTTATCATCCGTTCTTC.

This chain connects TRBV5-8 to TRBJ2-1; TRBD2 agrees at 13 bases. V was clipped by 4 bases and J by 9 bases; unmatched bases: 10. This CDR3 comprises 16 residues. CDR1 and CDR2 from the germline V gene are SGHTS and YDEGEE. In DNA, the CDR3 is TGTGCCAGCAGCGTCGGGACTAGCGGGAAGGTTGGTGAGCAGTTCTTC. It encodes CASSVGTSGKVGEQFF.

V and J are TRBV5-4 and TRBJ2-7; 11 bases agree with TRBD1. With V trimmed by 3 bases and J by 1 base, 9 bases remained unmatched. The CDR3 runs to 17 residues. CDR1 and CDR2 from the germline V gene are SGHNT and YYREEE (reference sequence). CDR3 sequence: CASSSELGTGGSYEQYF. The CDR3, as DNA: TGTGCCAGCAGCTCCGAGTTGGGGACAGGGGGGTCCTACGAGCAGTACTTC.

This clone has only a few counts. This chain joins TRBV2 and TRBJ1-1; 7 bases fit TRBD1. Trimming at V came to 4 bases and at J to 3 bases, leaving 2 bases not matched to a gene. The CDR3 consists of 13 residues. Per germline, CDR1 SNHLY and CDR2 FYNNEI. CDR3 nucleotide sequence: TGTGCCAGCAGTGGGGACAGTTACACTGAAGCTTTCTTT. Its translation is CASSGDSYTEAFF.

The rearrangement uses TRBV3-1 (or the pseudogene TRBV3-2) and TRBJ2-7, with D tentatively TRBD2 (6 bases). Germline values: CDR1 LGHDT, CDR2 YNNKEL (reference sequence). The ends were cut back, 0 bases at V and 0 bases at J, with 12 bases in the middle. CDR3 size: 16 residues. This CDR3 is CASSQDGVAVSYEQYF. CDR3 nucleotides: TGTGCCAGCAGCCAAGATGGGGTAGCGGTCTCCTACGAGCAGTACTTC.

J is TRBJ2-2 and V is TRBV27; TRBD2 aligns across 9 bases. The V gene's germline CDR1 is MNHEY and CDR2 SMNVEV (reference sequence). The CDR3 runs 15 residues. Germline trimming cut 6 bases from V and 0 bases from J; bases unmatched to any gene: 2. In DNA form, the CDR3 reads TGTGCCAGCAGGAAGCGGGAGGCGAACACCGGGGAGCTGTTTTTT. Translated: CASRKREANTGELFF.

The chain employs TRBV7-3 and TRBJ2-3, with TRBD2 identical over 10 bases. The CDR3 loop spans 14 amino acids. V was pared by 5 bases and J by 3 bases, with 2 bases of the junction left unmatched. The germline gives CDR1 SGHTA, CDR2 FQGTGA. CDR3 sequence (DNA): TGTGCCAGCAGCCAGGGACTAGCGACAGATACGCAGTATTTT. Its protein is CASSQGLATDTQYF.

This clone appeared a few times. The rearrangement uses TRBV7-9 and TRBJ2-7; D is ambiguous. The V and J ends lost 3 bases and 7 bases respectively, with 10 bases between them. The CDR3 consists of 12 residues. Germline lookup yields CDR1 SEHNR and CDR2 FQNEAQ (reference sequence). The CDR3 region has the DNA TGTGCCAGCAGCTTTAGCCCATTTGAGCAGTACTTC. Translated, it gives CASSFSPFEQYF.

J is TRBJ2-7 and V is TRBV5-5, with D tentatively TRBD1 (6 bases). The CDR3 is 13 amino acids. With 6 bases removed from V and 1 base from J, the gap between germline ends came to 11 bases. The germline V gene has CDR1 SGHKS and CDR2 YYEKEE (reference sequence). CDR3 residues: CASTRQASYEQYF. In DNA form, the CDR3 reads TGTGCCAGCACCCGACAGGCGTCCTACGAGCAGTACTTC.

The rearrangement joins TRBV5-8 to TRBJ2-3; the D gene is possibly TRBD2 (6 bases). Germline lookup yields CDR1 SGHTS and CDR2 YDEGEE. Deletions cut 0 bases from V and 2 bases from J, with 16 bases between. This CDR3 has 17 residues. The CDR3 loop reads CASSLGVFGGFTDTQYF. CDR3 nucleotides: TGTGCCAGCAGCTTGGGAGTATTTGGGGGGTTCACAGATACGCAGTATTTT.

The V gene is TRBV4-1, the J gene TRBJ2-7; 10 bases match TRBD1. Germline assignment: CDR1 MGHRA and CDR2 YSYEKL. The CDR3 has 15 amino acids. V dropped 4 bases and J dropped 2; count of bases not matched to a gene: 5. The CDR3 sequence: CASSRDRGRTYEQYF. The CDR3 region has the DNA TGCGCCAGCAGCCGGGACAGGGGACGGACCTACGAGCAGTACTTC.

The chain recombines TRBV11-2 with TRBJ1-2; 7 nucleotides align to TRBD1. CDR1 is SGHAT and CDR2 is FQNNGV in the germline V gene. Germline trimming cut 1 base from V and 4 bases from J; bases unmatched to any gene: 6. The CDR3 totals 15 residues. CDR3 loop: CASSLVETGFYGYTF. The DNA for the CDR3 is TGTGCCAGCAGCTTAGTCGAGACAGGGTTCTATGGCTACACCTTC. The full variable domain, with the rest looked up from reference TRBV11-2 and TRBJ1-2, is EAGVAQSPRYKIIEKRQSVAFWCNPISGHATLYWYQQILGQGPKLLIQFQNNGVVDDSQLPKDRFSAERLKGVDSTLKIQPAKLEDSAVYLCASSLVETGFYGYTFGSGTRLTVV.